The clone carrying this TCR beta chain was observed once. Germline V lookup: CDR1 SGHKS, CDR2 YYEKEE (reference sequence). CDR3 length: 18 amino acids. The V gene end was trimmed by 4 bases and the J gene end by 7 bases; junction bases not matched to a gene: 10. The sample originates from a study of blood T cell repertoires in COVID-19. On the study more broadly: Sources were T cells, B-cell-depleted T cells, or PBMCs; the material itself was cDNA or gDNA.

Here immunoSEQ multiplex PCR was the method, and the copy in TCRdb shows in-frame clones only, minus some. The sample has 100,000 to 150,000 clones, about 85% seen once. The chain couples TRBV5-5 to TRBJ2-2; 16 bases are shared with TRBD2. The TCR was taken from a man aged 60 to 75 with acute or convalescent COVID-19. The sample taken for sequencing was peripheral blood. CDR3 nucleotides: TGTGCCAGCAGCCTCGGGACTAGCGGGAGGGCCTCGGGCGGGGAGCTGTTTTTT. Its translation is CASSLGTSGRASGGELFF.